This TCR beta chain was documented in a study of blood T cell repertoires in COVID-19. Study in general: From the United States, Italy and Spain came samples of acute and convalescent COVID-19. The analysed material was cDNA or gDNA that came from T cells, B-cell-depleted T cells, or PBMCs.

Original methodology: Estimation of nucleated cell counts relied on the amplification of reference gene primers. Sequencing used immunoSEQ multiplex PCR; TCRdb keeps in-frame clones, though not all of them. V and J calls and clone size are copied from that table; D and trimming were computed from the DNA. The sample contains under 300,000 clones, more than 80% of which appear only once. CDR3 length: 11 residues. V was pared by 5 bases and J by 0 bases, with 2 bases between. In germline, CDR1 is SQVTM, CDR2 ANQGSEA. The receptor comes from a woman in her forties with acute or convalescent COVID-19. V and J are TRBV29-1 and TRBJ2-1, with no clear D. Input material: peripheral blood. CDR3 in amino acids: CSVYSYNEQFF. CDR3 sequence (DNA): TGCAGCGTTTACTCCTACAATGAGCAGTTCTTC.